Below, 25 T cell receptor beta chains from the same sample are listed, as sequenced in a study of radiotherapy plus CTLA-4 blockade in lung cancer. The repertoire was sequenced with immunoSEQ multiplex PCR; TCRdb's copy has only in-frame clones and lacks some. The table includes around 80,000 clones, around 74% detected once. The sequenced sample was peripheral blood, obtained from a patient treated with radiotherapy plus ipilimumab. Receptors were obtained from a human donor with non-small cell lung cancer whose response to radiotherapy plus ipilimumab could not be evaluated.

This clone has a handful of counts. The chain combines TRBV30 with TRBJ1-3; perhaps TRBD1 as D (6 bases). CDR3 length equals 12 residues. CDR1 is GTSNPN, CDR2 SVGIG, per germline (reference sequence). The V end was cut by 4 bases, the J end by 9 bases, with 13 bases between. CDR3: CAWTARGATIYF. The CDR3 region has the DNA TGTGCCTGGACAGCTCGGGGGGCCACCATATATTTT.

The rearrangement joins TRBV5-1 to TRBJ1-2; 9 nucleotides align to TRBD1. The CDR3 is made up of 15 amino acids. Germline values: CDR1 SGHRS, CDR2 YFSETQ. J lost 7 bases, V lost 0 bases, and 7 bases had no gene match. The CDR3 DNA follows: TGCGCCAGCAGCTTGGGAGTACAGGGGGCAAGTGGCTACACCTTC. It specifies CASSLGVQGASGYTF.

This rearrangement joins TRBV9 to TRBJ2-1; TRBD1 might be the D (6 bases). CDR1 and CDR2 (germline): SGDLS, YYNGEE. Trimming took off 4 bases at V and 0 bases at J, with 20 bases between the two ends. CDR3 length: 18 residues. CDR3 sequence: CASSHNTARGDSYNEQFF. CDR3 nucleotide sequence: TGTGCCAGCAGCCACAATACGGCCAGGGGAGACTCCTACAATGAGCAGTTCTTC.

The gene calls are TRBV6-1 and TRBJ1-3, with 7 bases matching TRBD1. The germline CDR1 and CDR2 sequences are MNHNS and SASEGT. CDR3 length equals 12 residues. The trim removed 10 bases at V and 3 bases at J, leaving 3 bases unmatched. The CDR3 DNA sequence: TGTGCCACTGGGACAGATGGAAACACCATATATTTT. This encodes CATGTDGNTIYF.

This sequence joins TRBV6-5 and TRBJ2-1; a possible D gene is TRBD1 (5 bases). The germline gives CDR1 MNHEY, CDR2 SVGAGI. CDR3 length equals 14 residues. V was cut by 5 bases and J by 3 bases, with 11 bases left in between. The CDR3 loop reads CASSPPGFYNEQFF. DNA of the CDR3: TGTGCCAGCAGTCCCCCAGGGTTCTACAATGAGCAGTTCTTC.

The CDR3, as DNA: TGTGCCAGCAGCTTAGTGATAGGGACTCCTTCCTACGAGCAGTACTTC. Protein sequence: CASSLVIGTPSYEQYF. This rearrangement joins TRBV7-9 to TRBJ2-7; weak D call: TRBD2 (6 bases). Germline V CDR1 and CDR2: SEHNR, FQNEAQ (reference sequence). The CDR3 totals 16 residues. Trimming removed 1 base at V and 1 base at J, with 14 bases between.

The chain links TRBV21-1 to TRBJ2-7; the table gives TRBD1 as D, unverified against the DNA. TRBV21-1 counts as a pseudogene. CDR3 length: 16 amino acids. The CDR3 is CASSKGTGQGAYEQYF. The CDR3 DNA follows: TGTGCCAGCAGCAAAGGTACGGGACAGGGGGCATACGAGCAGTACTTC.

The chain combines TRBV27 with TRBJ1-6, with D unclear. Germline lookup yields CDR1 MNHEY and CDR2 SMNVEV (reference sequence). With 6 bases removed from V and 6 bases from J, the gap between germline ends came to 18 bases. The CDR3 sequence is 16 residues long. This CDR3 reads CASSRYLSLLNSPLHF. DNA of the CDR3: TGTGCCAGCAGCCGTTACTTAAGTCTGCTTAATTCACCCCTCCACTTT.

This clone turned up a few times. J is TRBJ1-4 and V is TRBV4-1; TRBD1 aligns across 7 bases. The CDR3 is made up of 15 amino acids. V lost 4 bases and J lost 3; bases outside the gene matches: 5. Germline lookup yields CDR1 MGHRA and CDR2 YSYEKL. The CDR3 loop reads CASSPRGQPNEKLFF. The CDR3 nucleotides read TGCGCCAGCAGCCCACGGGGACAGCCTAATGAAAAACTGTTTTTT.

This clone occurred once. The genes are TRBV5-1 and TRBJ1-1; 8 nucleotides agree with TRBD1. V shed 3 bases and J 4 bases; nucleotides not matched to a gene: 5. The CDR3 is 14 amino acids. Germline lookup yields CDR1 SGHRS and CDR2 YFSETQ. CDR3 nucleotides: TGCGCCAGCAGCTGGCGGGACAGGCGCACTGAAGCTTTCTTT. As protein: CASSWRDRRTEAFF.

The CDR3 DNA follows: TGCGCCAGCAGCTTGGTGGGGGGTACAGGGGCCAACGTCCTGACTTTC. The encoded protein is CASSLVGGTGANVLTF. V and J are TRBV5-1 and TRBJ2-6, with D possibly matching TRBD2 (6 bases). Trimming cost V 0 bases and J 4 bases, with 11 bases left between them. Germline CDR1 reads SGHRS; CDR2 reads YFSETQ. CDR3 length: 16 amino acids.

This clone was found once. The CDR3 protein is CSVGFPGSSTDTQYF. As DNA, the CDR3 is TGCAGCGTTGGTTTTCCGGGATCTAGCACAGATACGCAGTATTTT. The V call is TRBV29-1, the J call TRBJ2-3; D possibly corresponds to TRBD2 (5 bases). The germline V gene encodes CDR1 SQVTM and CDR2 ANQGSEA. Trimming shortened V by 4 bases and J by 0 bases, and 14 bases separated the two germline ends. CDR3 length: 15 residues.

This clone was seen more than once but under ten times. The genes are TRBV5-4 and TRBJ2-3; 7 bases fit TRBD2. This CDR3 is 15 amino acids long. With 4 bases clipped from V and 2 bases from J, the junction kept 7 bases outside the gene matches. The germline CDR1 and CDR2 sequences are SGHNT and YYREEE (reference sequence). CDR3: CASSAGGSHTDTQYF. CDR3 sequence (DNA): TGTGCCAGCAGCGCCGGGGGGTCTCACACAGATACGCAGTATTTT.

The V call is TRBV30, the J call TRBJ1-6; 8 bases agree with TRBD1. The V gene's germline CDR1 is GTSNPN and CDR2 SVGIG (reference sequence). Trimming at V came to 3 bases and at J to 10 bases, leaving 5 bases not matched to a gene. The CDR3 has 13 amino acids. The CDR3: CAWRGQVDSPLHF. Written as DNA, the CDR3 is TGTGCCTGGAGGGGACAGGTTGACTCACCCCTCCACTTT.

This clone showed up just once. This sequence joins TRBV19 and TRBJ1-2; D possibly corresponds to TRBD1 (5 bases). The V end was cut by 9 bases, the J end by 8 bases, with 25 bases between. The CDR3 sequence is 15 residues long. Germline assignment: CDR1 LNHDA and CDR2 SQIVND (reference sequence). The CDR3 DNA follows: TGTGCCAGCGACCAGGGACTGACCTTTTCTATGGGCTACACCTTC. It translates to CASDQGLTFSMGYTF.

The CDR3 DNA reads TGCGCCAGCAGCGGCAGGGGGGTAGACTATGGCTACACCTTC. Its protein product is CASSGRGVDYGYTF. J is TRBJ1-2 and V is TRBV5-1; 7 nucleotides align to TRBD1. The CDR3 contains 14 residues. The germline CDR1 and CDR2 sequences are SGHRS and YFSETQ. V shed 4 bases, J shed 3 bases, and the junction held 6 bases outside the gene matches.

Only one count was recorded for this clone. CDR3 sequence: CASSYSSRAGSTEAFF. CDR3 DNA sequence: TGTGCCAGCAGTTACTCGTCAAGGGCCGGGAGTACTGAAGCTTTCTTT. The chain uses TRBV6-5 and TRBJ1-1; D is unclear. The CDR3 consists of 16 residues. Germline loops: CDR1 MNHEY, CDR2 SVGAGI. V gave up 0 bases and J gave up 5 bases, with 16 bases separating them.

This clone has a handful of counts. The DNA of the CDR3 is TGCGCCAGCAGCTCAGGGAACTATGGCTACACCTTC. It encodes CASSSGNYGYTF. The V gene is TRBV5-1, the J gene TRBJ1-2; D is possibly TRBD1 (5 bases). The CDR3 extends over 12 amino acids. Per germline, CDR1 SGHRS and CDR2 YFSETQ. Trimming removed 3 bases at V and 2 bases at J, with 5 bases between.

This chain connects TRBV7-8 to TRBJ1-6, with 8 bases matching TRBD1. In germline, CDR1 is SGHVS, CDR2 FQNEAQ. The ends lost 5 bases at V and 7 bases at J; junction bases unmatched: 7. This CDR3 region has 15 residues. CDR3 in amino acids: CASSPQGAENSPLHF. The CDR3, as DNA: TGTGCCAGCAGCCCCCAGGGGGCAGAAAATTCACCCCTCCACTTT.

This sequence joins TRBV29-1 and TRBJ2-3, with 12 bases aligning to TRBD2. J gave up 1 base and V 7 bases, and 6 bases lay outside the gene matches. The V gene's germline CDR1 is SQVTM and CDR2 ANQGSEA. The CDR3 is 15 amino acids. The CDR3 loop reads CSAFWTSGGTDTQYF. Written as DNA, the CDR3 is TGCAGCGCCTTCTGGACTAGCGGGGGCACAGATACGCAGTATTTT.

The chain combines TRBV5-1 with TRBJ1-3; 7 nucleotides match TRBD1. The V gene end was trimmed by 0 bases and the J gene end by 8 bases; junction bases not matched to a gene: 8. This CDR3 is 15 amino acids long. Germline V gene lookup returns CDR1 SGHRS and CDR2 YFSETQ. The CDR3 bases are TGCGCCAGCAGCTTGGCCCGACAGGGTTTGGACACCATATATTTT. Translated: CASSLARQGLDTIYF.

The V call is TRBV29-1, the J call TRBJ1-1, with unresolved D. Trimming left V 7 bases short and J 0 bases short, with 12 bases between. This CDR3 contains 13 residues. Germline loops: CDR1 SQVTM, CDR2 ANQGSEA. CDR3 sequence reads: CSGAREMNTEAFF. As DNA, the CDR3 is TGCAGCGGTGCCCGGGAAATGAACACTGAAGCTTTCTTT.

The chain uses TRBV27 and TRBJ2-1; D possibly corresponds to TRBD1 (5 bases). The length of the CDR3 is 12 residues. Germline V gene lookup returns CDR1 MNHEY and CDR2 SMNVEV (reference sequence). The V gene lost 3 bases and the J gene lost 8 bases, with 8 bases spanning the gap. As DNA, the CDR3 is TGTGCCAGCAGTTTTGGGGCGGATGAGCAGTTCTTC. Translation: CASSFGADEQFF.

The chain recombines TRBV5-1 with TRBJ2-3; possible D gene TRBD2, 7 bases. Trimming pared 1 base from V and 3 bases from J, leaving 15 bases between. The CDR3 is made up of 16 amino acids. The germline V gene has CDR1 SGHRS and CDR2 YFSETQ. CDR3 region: CASSLNRGGGTDTQYF. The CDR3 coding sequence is TGCGCCAGCAGCTTGAATAGGGGAGGGGGTACAGATACGCAGTATTTT.

CDR3 bases: TGCAGCGTTGAAGAAGGGGGTGAGGGCTACACCTTC. Translation gives CSVEEGGEGYTF. This chain links TRBV29-1 with TRBJ1-2, with a weak D call TRBD1 (6 bases). The germline gives CDR1 SQVTM, CDR2 ANQGSEA. The CDR3 runs to 12 residues. Trimming left V 0 bases short and J 8 bases short, with 10 bases between.